What follows are 18 T cell receptor beta chains derived from one specimen sequenced in a study of response to subunit inactivated influenza vaccine. Via MiXCR, TCRdb re-called the RT-PCR reads, giving one row per CDR3 protein. This table has hundreds of thousands of distinct CDR3 sequences, around 13% appearing once. Sequenced here: PBMCs from blood, sampled approximately 15 days before vaccination. These receptors all come from a man aged 45-65 years who received an inactivated influenza vaccine.

This clonotype was recorded many times. The V and J genes are TRBV7-2 and TRBJ1-6; TRBD1 might be the D (5 bases). Germline V lookup: CDR1 SGHTA, CDR2 FQGNSA. CDR3 length: 13 amino acids. Between the trimmed V and J ends, which lost 5 bases and 10 bases, there was a span of 12 bases. The CDR3 spells CASSPGTLSPLHF. The CDR3 bases are TGTGCCAGCAGCCCGGGGACGCTGTCACCCCTCCACTTT.

There are many counts of this clonotype. The rearrangement links TRBV12-3 or TRBV12-4 to TRBJ1-5, with 9 bases that match TRBD1. Trimming cost V 6 bases and J 0 bases; bases outside gene matches: 6. The CDR3 covers 16 residues. CDR3 region: CASRKGQGYSNQPQHF. The CDR3 DNA is TGTGCCAGCAGAAAGGGACAGGGCTATAGCAATCAGCCCCAGCATTTT.

This clonotype appeared a few times. The J gene is TRBJ1-2, the V gene TRBV7-9; TRBD1 matches 10 bases. Looked up from germline, CDR1 is SEHNR and CDR2 is FQNEAQ (reference sequence). Trimming removed 5 bases from V and 8 bases from J; junction bases left unmatched: 8. The CDR3 extends over 14 amino acids. CDR3 amino acids: CASSEPGQGRGYTF. The CDR3 DNA reads TGTGCCAGCAGCGAGCCGGGACAGGGGAGGGGCTACACCTTC.

This clonotype has a handful of counts. This chain links TRBV7-2 with TRBJ2-7, with D uncertain. The germline gives CDR1 SGHTA, CDR2 FQGNSA. The CDR3 loop spans 13 amino acids. V shed 3 bases and J shed 1 base, with 7 bases lying between them. The chain's CDR3 is CASSFVESYEQYF. The CDR3 bases are TGTGCCAGCAGCTTTGTTGAGTCCTACGAGCAGTACTTC.

This clonotype was counted a few times. The J gene is TRBJ2-7, the V gene TRBV4-3; 9 bases map to TRBD2. In germline, CDR1 is LGHNA, CDR2 YSLEER. The CDR3 has 16 amino acids. J lost 7 bases, V lost 0 bases, and 10 bases had no gene match. CDR3: CASSQDRSSGTGEQYF. The CDR3 bases are TGCGCCAGCAGCCAAGACAGGTCTAGCGGGACGGGGGAGCAGTACTTC.

In regard to this clonotype: A single base separates this from a much larger clone, so it may be a read error. The V and J genes are TRBV2 and TRBJ2-7, with D possibly matching TRBD2 (6 bases). Germline lookup yields CDR1 SNHLY and CDR2 FYNNEI. The CDR3 runs 12 residues. The CDR3 protein is CASSEWGDEQSF. The CDR3 nucleotides are TGTGCCAGCAGTGAATGGGGGGACGAGCAGTCCTTC. The whole variable domain, filled in from reference TRBV2 and TRBJ2-7, reads EPEVTQTPSHQVTQMGQEVILRCVPISNHLYFYWYRQILGQKVEFLVSFYNNEISEKSEIFDDQFSVERPDGSNFTLKIRSTKLEDSAMYFCASSEWGDEQSFGPGTRLTVT.

The chain links TRBV4-1 to TRBJ2-3; D might be TRBD1 (6 bases). The CDR3 has 17 amino acids. V was trimmed by 3 bases and J by 1 base, leaving 17 bases between them. CDR1 and CDR2 (germline): MGHRA, YSYEKL. CDR3 protein: CASSQEATGTGTDTQYF. CDR3 bases: TGCGCCAGCAGCCAGGAAGCCACAGGGACCGGCACAGATACGCAGTATTTT.

This clonotype was picked up a small number of times. The chain recombines TRBV10-2 with TRBJ2-7, with D unclear. The CDR3 length is 12 residues. V was trimmed by 1 base and J by 4 bases, leaving 5 bases between them. Germline lookup yields CDR1 WSHSY and CDR2 SAAADI. The CDR3 region has the DNA TGCGCCAGCAGTGAGTTTCTTTACGAGCAGTACTTC. It translates to CASSEFLYEQYF.

A few counts support this clonotype. The rearrangement links TRBV7-9 to TRBJ1-1, with 8 bases fitting TRBD1. The CDR3 totals 15 residues. V trimming: 7 bases; J trimming: 5 bases; junction bases outside the gene matches: 12. Looked up from germline, CDR1 is SEHNR and CDR2 is FQNEAQ (reference sequence). DNA of the CDR3: TGTGCCAGCAATGGGAGGACACAGGGGGAGACTGAAGCTTTCTTT. As protein: CASNGRTQGETEAFF.

CDR3 DNA sequence: TGTGCCAGCAGTTCGGTAGACAGGGGGCTCGGGGAGCTGTTTTTT. Its protein product is CASSSVDRGLGELFF. The V and J genes are TRBV12-3 or TRBV12-4 and TRBJ2-2, with 10 bases aligning to TRBD1. This CDR3 has 15 amino acids. With 4 bases clipped from V and 7 bases from J, the junction kept 6 bases outside the gene matches.

The gene calls are TRBV9 and TRBJ2-5, with 7 bases that match TRBD2. With V trimmed by 4 bases and J by 3 bases, 12 bases remained unmatched. The V gene's germline CDR1 is SGDLS and CDR2 YYNGEE. CDR3 size: 16 residues. The DNA for the CDR3 is TGTGCCAGCAGCCCGCCGGGAGGAGACGTTAAAGAGACCCAGTACTTC. Its protein is CASSPPGGDVKETQYF.

The V gene is TRBV6-5, the J gene TRBJ2-5, with D tentatively TRBD2 (6 bases). With 2 bases removed from V and 1 base from J, the gap between germline ends came to 11 bases. This CDR3 comprises 15 residues. Germline assignment: CDR1 MNHEY and CDR2 SVGAGI. Here the CDR3 DNA reads TGTGCCAGCAGTTACGGGTTCGGGGGCCAAGAGACCCAGTACTTC. Translated, it gives CASSYGFGGQETQYF.

There are a few counts of this clonotype. V is TRBV4-2 and J is TRBJ2-3, with D possibly matching TRBD2 (6 bases). V was pared by 1 base and J by 0 bases, with 11 bases between. The CDR3 loop spans 16 amino acids. CDR1 is LGHNA, CDR2 YNFKEQ, per germline. CDR3 sequence: CASSQGSGESTDTQYF. CDR3 bases: TGTGCCAGCAGCCAAGGTTCGGGGGAGAGCACAGATACGCAGTATTTT.

CDR3 nucleotides: TGTGCCAGCAGCGCAGCGGGGGGGCCCTCGAGCACAGATACGCAGTATTTT. This codes for CASSAAGGPSSTDTQYF. This chain joins TRBV2 and TRBJ2-3, with 10 bases aligning to TRBD2. CDR1 SNHLY and CDR2 FYNNEI come from the germline V gene. The CDR3 is made up of 17 amino acids. Losses at the gene ends were 6 bases for V and 0 bases for J; bases not matched to a gene: 9.

This clonotype came up a few times. CDR3 sequence (DNA): TGTGCCAGCAGTTTCCTCAGGGGGAACACCGGGGAGCTGTTTTTT. Protein product: CASSFLRGNTGELFF. J is TRBJ2-2 and V is TRBV28, with TRBD1 as a possible D gene (6 bases). Germline V gives CDR1 MDHEN, CDR2 SYDVKM. This CDR3 comprises 15 residues. Between the trimmed V and J ends, which lost 3 bases and 1 base, there was a span of 9 bases.

In this sample, this clonotype turned up a few times. The chain couples TRBV20-1 to TRBJ2-3, with 11 positions matching TRBD2. Unmatched junction bases numbered 6, after V lost 5 bases and J lost 2 bases. The germline V gene encodes CDR1 DFQATT and CDR2 SNEGSKA (reference sequence). The CDR3 is 15 residues long. CDR3 coding DNA: TGCAGTGCTCTGGGACTAGCGGCCGCCACAGATACGCAGTATTTT. Amino acids: CSALGLAAATDTQYF.

A few counts support this clonotype. The chain links TRBV11-2 to TRBJ2-3; 12 bases line up with TRBD2. The CDR3 spans 18 residues. The junction had 8 bases not matched to a gene; V was cut back by 1 base and J by 3 bases. Germline CDR1 reads SGHAT; CDR2 reads FQNNGV. This CDR3 reads CASSLVSGLAGLTDTQYF. CDR3 coding DNA: TGTGCCAGCAGCTTAGTGTCTGGACTAGCGGGACTGACAGATACGCAGTATTTT.

This clonotype was seen only a few times. This sequence joins TRBV9 and TRBJ2-1; D gene ambiguous. V lost 0 bases, J lost 8 bases, and 9 bases lay in between. This CDR3 region has 13 residues. Germline CDR1 is SGDLS and CDR2 is YYNGEE. The DNA of the CDR3 is TGTGCCAGCAGCGTAGGCCCTGCGGATGAGCAGTTCTTC. Amino acid sequence: CASSVGPADEQFF.